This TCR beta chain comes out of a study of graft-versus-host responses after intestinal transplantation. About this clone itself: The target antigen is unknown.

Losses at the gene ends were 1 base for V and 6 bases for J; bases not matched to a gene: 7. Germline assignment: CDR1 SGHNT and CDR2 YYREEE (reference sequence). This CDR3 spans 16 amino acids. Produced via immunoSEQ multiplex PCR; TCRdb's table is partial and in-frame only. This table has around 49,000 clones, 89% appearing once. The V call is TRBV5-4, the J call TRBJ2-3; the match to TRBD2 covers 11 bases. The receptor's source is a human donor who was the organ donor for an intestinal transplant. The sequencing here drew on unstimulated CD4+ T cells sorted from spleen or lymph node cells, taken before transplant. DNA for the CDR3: TGTGCCAGCAGCTTGAAATTAGCGGGAGGGGTGGATACGCAGTATTTT. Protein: CASSLKLAGGVDTQYF.